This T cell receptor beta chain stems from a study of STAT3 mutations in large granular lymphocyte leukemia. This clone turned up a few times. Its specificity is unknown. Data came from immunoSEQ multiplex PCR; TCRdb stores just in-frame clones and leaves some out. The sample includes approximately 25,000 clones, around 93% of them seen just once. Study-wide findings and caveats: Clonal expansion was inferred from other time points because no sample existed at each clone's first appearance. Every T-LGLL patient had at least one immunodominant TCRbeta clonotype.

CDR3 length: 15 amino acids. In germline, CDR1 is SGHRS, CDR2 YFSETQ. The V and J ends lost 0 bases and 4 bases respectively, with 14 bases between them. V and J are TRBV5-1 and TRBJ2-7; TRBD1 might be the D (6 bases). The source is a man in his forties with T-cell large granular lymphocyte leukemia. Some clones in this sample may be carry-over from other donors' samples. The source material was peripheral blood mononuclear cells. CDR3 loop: CASSLGDGTTYEQYF. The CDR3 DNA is TGCGCCAGCAGCTTGGGAGATGGGACAACATACGAGCAGTACTTC.